Each of the 13 T cell receptor beta chains below was sequenced from the same sample in a study of blood T cell repertoires in COVID-19 (dated by TCRdb to 2018 to 2021). Library preparation used the immunoSEQ multiplex PCR assay. Sourced from immuneACCESS, this table was stored by TCRdb with only in-frame sequences that have V and J called. A share of the clones is absent; for the studies checked, an unresolved V gene accounts for under half, and the remainder has no known explanation. In this sample the table shows about 230,000 clones, roughly 91% of which occur a single time. The biggest ten clones account for 3.5% to 4% of the sample. The material sequenced was PBMCs or T cells enriched from blood (not recorded which). These receptors all stem from a woman aged 30 to 39 with acute COVID-19.

This rearrangement joins TRBV4-1 to TRBJ2-3; D possibly corresponds to TRBD2 (6 bases). The CDR3 sequence is 14 residues long. V was clipped by 2 bases and J by 3 bases, with 9 bases between them. Per the germline V gene, CDR1 is MGHRA and CDR2 is YSYEKL. The CDR3 loop is CASSQRRGTDTQYF. The CDR3 DNA reads TGCGCCAGCAGCCAAAGGCGGGGTACAGATACGCAGTATTTT.

The chain has TRBV5-1 and TRBJ1-5; D may be TRBD1 (5 bases). V lost 4 bases and J 2 bases, leaving 16 bases between the germline ends. The germline CDR1 and CDR2 sequences are SGHRS and YFSETQ. The CDR3 spans 16 residues. CDR3 DNA: TGCGCCAGCAGCCCTGGGGGGAACGCGGGCAATCAGCCCCAGCATTTT. Translation gives CASSPGGNAGNQPQHF.

Remarks on this clone: A much larger clone differs by one base, so this may be a read error. This same CDR3 is encoded by further DNA sequences in the sample. The chain links TRBV7-8 to TRBJ2-1; possible D gene TRBD2, 5 bases. The CDR3 is 16 amino acids. Germline CDR1 is SGHVS and CDR2 is FQNEAQ. CDR3 coding DNA: TGTGCCAGCACCGGAGGTAGACTGAGCTCCTACAATGAACAGTTCTTC. This translates into CASTGGRLSSYNEQFF.

This clone was detected only once. Relative to the germline gene, one junction end is altered; a read error may explain this. The gene calls are TRBV20-1 and TRBJ1-2; 10 nucleotides match TRBD1. The CDR3 sequence is 11 residues long. From germline, CDR1 is DFQATT and CDR2 SNEGSKA (reference sequence). CDR3 in amino acids: CSADRDRGLVF. The CDR3 DNA reads as TGCAGTGCTGACCGGGACAGGGGTTTGGTTTTC.

This clone was counted only a few times. This sequence joins TRBV7-2 and TRBJ1-1; D remains ambiguous. The germline V and J ends were trimmed by 1 base and 1 base, with 7 bases remaining between them. The CDR3 is 14 amino acids. Germline lookup yields CDR1 SGHTA and CDR2 FQGNSA. CDR3 nucleotide sequence: TGTGCCAGCAGCTTAGTACTTCGGAACACTGAAGCTTTCTTT. This gives the protein CASSLVLRNTEAFF.

The chain joins TRBV15 to TRBJ2-1; 12 nucleotides agree with TRBD2. The CDR3 length is 15 residues. Germline V gene sequence: CDR1 LNHNV, CDR2 YYDKDF (reference sequence). V shed 5 bases, J shed 8 bases, and the junction held 7 bases outside the gene matches. CDR3 coding DNA: TGTGCCACCAGCCCTAGCGGGGGGGTTGCCGATGAGCAGTTCTTC. This translates into CATSPSGGVADEQFF.

Relative to its sample, this clone is medium-sized. V gene TRBV25-1 combines with J gene TRBJ2-1; 8 nucleotides align to TRBD2. Germline V gene lookup returns CDR1 MGHDK and CDR2 SYGVNS. J was trimmed by 8 bases and V by 5 bases; bases with no gene match: 11. The CDR3 covers 15 residues. The chain's CDR3 is CASSPVSRAGDEQFF. The DNA for the CDR3 is TGTGCCAGCAGTCCCGTCTCACGAGCGGGGGATGAGCAGTTCTTC.

The chain is built from TRBV27 and TRBJ1-5, with 9 positions matching TRBD1. Germline lookup yields CDR1 MNHEY and CDR2 SMNVEV (reference sequence). The junction had 6 bases not matched to a gene; V was cut back by 3 bases and J by 3 bases. The CDR3 totals 16 residues. For the CDR3, the DNA is TGTGCCAGCAGTTTGAACAGGGGGCGAAACAATCAGCCCCAGCATTTT. Its translation is CASSLNRGRNNQPQHF.

This sequence joins TRBV19 and TRBJ1-2, with 12 nucleotides matching TRBD1. Germline trimming cut 7 bases from V and 4 bases from J; bases unmatched to any gene: 4. Germline CDR1 and CDR2: LNHDA and SQIVND (reference sequence). This CDR3 comprises 14 residues. The CDR3 is CASKPGQGAYGYTF. In DNA form, the CDR3 reads TGTGCCAGTAAACCGGGACAGGGGGCCTATGGCTACACCTTC.

The gene calls are TRBV5-4 and TRBJ2-5; D is unresolved. Per the germline V gene, CDR1 is SGHNT and CDR2 is YYREEE (reference sequence). CDR3 length: 14 amino acids. Trimming shortened V by 2 bases and J by 1 base, and 9 bases separated the two germline ends. Written as DNA, the CDR3 is TGTGCCAGCAGCTTTGGTCAGGCCCAAGAGACCCAGTACTTC. The encoded protein is CASSFGQAQETQYF. Looking up the rest from reference TRBV5-4 and TRBJ2-5 gives the full variable domain: ETGVTQSPTHLIKTRGQQVTLRCSSQSGHNTVSWYQQALGQGPQFIFQYYREEENGRGNFPPRFSGLQFPNYSSELNVNALELDDSALYLCASSFGQAQETQYFGPGTRLLVL.

The chain carries TRBV28 and TRBJ1-2; 7 positions agree with TRBD1. V trimming: 5 bases; J trimming: 8 bases; junction bases outside the gene matches: 14. The CDR3 has 15 amino acids. Germline V gene sequence: CDR1 MDHEN, CDR2 SYDVKM. The CDR3 DNA is TGTGCCAGCAGTGTCCCACAGGGGAACCTTCGCGGCTACACCTTC. As protein: CASSVPQGNLRGYTF.

The rearrangement joins TRBV7-9 to TRBJ1-2, with 12 bases fitting TRBD1. Germline V gives CDR1 SEHNR, CDR2 FQNEAQ (reference sequence). The CDR3 loop spans 15 amino acids. With 4 bases clipped from V and 3 bases from J, the junction kept 3 bases outside the gene matches. This CDR3 reads CASSYGTGGDYGYTF. As DNA, the CDR3 is TGTGCCAGCAGCTATGGGACAGGGGGCGACTATGGCTACACCTTC.

The chain uses TRBV9 and TRBJ1-2, with a weak D call TRBD1 (6 bases). CDR1 is SGDLS and CDR2 is YYNGEE in the germline V gene. This CDR3 region has 17 residues. V was pared by 4 bases and J by 0 bases, with 19 bases between. CDR3 sequence reads: CASSSSGGLFSNYGYTF. The DNA of the CDR3 is TGTGCCAGCAGCTCAAGCGGGGGGCTATTTTCTAACTATGGCTACACCTTC. Supplemented by reference TRBV9 and TRBJ1-2, the full variable domain reads DSGVTQTPKHLITATGQRVTLRCSPRSGDLSVYWYQQSLDQGLQFLIQYYNGEERAKGNILERFSAQQFPDLHSELNLSSLELGDSALYFCASSSSGGLFSNYGYTFGSGTRLTVV.